This TCR beta chain was observed in a study of control samples from healthy donors and cancer patients. Libraries were prepared by immunoSEQ multiplex PCR; TCRdb keeps only in-frame clonotypes and omits some of them. The sample consists of tens of thousands of clones, about 89% of them appearing once. From germline, CDR1 is SEHNR and CDR2 FQNEAQ (reference sequence). The CDR3 has 15 residues. V lost 2 bases and J lost 4; bases outside the gene matches: 5. This clone was seen just once. Sequencing used PBMCs. The TCR sequence derives from a woman aged 60-75 years with lung cancer. This rearrangement joins TRBV7-9 to TRBJ2-3; 8 bases are shared with TRBD2. CDR3 region: CASSLLSGSSDTQYF. The CDR3 region has the DNA TGTGCCAGCAGCTTACTCAGCGGGAGTTCAGATACGCAGTATTTT. The full variable domain, rest sourced from reference TRBV7-9 and TRBJ2-3, is DTGVSQNPRHKITKRGQNVTFRCDPISEHNRLYWYRQTLGQGPEFLTYFQNEAQLEKSRLLSDRFSAERPKGSFSTLEIQRTEQGDSAMYLCASSLLSGSSDTQYFGPGTRLTVL.